The rows below give T cell receptor beta chains drawn from one sample of a study of post-analysis software for immune sequencing data. One entry per CDR3 protein results from TCRdb running MiXCR on the PCR reads. The table has about 540,000 distinct CDR3 sequences, around 36% seen once. Sequences were obtained from blood. These receptors all stem from a girl aged 2-17 years with multiple sclerosis. The CDR3 runs from the conserved cysteine through the conserved F or W. The D gene is left open where the match is weak. A row's size may be missing; if present it is once, few, many or a size class.

CDR3: CASSSPGGITGELFF
DNA: TGTGCCAGCAGTTCTCCGGGAGGCATCACCGGGGAGCTGTTTTTT
size: -
D: TRBD2
V: TRBV2
J: TRBJ2-2

CDR3: CSATSGGFGTDTQYF
DNA: TGCAGTGCTACCTCCGGGGGCTTTGGCACAGATACGCAGTATTTT
size: -
D: -
V: TRBV20-1
J: TRBJ2-3

CDR3: CASSELDGALNYGCTF
DNA: TGTGCCAGCAGTGAACTCGACGGCGCACTTAACTATGGCTGCACCTTC
size: -
D: -
V: TRBV6-1
J: TRBJ1-2

CDR3: CATSRVMGRRATNEKLFF
DNA: TGTGCCACCAGCAGAGTGATGGGGCGTCGGGCAACTAATGAAAAACTGTTTTTT
size: -
D: -
V: TRBV15
J: TRBJ1-4

CDR3: CAGSLRGTYQPQHF
DNA: TGTGCCGGCAGTTTAAGGGGCACCTATCAGCCCCAGCATTTT
size: once
D: -
V: TRBV12-3/TRBV12-4
J: TRBJ1-5

CDR3: CASSQTSGGARGWQFF
DNA: TGTGCCAGTAGCCAAACTAGCGGGGGGGCCCGTGGTTGGCAGTTCTTC
size: -
D: TRBD2
V: TRBV19
J: TRBJ2-1

CDR3: CASRPDWGTDTQYF
DNA: TGTGCCAGCAGGCCAGACTGGGGCACAGATACGCAGTATTTT
size: -
D: -
V: TRBV3-1
J: TRBJ2-3

CDR3: CASSLEDRGKNEQFF
DNA: TGTGCCAGCAGCTTGGAAGACAGGGGGAAGAATGAGCAGTTCTTC
size: -
D: TRBD1
V: TRBV5-6
J: TRBJ2-1

CDR3: CASGNPPIDEQFF
DNA: TGTGCCAGCGGCAACCCCCCTATCGATGAGCAGTTCTTC
size: few
D: -
V: TRBV5-6
J: TRBJ2-1

CDR3: CASSYLSRSYQETQYF
DNA: TGTGCCAGCAGTTATCTTTCGCGGTCGTACCAAGAGACCCAGTACTTC
size: few
D: -
V: TRBV6-2/TRBV6-3
J: TRBJ2-5

CDR3: CASSVSITYEQYF
DNA: TGTGCCAGCAGTGTATCTATTACCTACGAGCAGTACTTC
size: few
D: -
V: TRBV6-1
J: TRBJ2-7

CDR3: CASGSNQPQHF
DNA: TGTGCCAGTGGCAGCAATCAGCCCCAGCATTTT
size: -
D: -
V: TRBV19
J: TRBJ1-5

CDR3: CSATLGAVSQETQYF
DNA: TGCAGTGCTACGCTGGGGGCCGTTTCCCAAGAGACCCAGTACTTC
size: -
D: -
V: TRBV20-1
J: TRBJ2-5

CDR3: CASSPRQISGNTIYF
DNA: TGTGCCAGCTCACCAAGACAGATCTCTGGAAACACCATATATTTT
size: -
D: -
V: TRBV18
J: TRBJ1-3

CDR3: CASSHPGTQIGGPQHF
DNA: TGTGCCAGCAGCCACCCCGGGACCCAAATTGGGGGGCCCCAGCATTTT
size: -
D: -
V: TRBV7-2
J: TRBJ1-5

CDR3: CSAEREANTGELFF
DNA: TGCAGTGCAGAACGAGAAGCGAACACCGGGGAGCTGTTTTTT
size: -
D: -
V: TRBV20-1
J: TRBJ2-2

CDR3: CASSREVAAYEQYF
DNA: TGTGCCAGCAGCCGAGAGGTAGCGGCCTACGAGCAGTACTTC
size: few
D: -
V: TRBV3-1
J: TRBJ2-7

CDR3: CSASSGGNEQYF
DNA: TGCAGTGCTAGTAGCGGGGGGAACGAGCAGTACTTC
size: -
D: TRBD2
V: TRBV20-1
J: TRBJ2-7

CDR3: CASSQGADSWETQYF
DNA: TGCGCCAGCAGCCAAGGGGCAGACTCCTGGGAGACCCAGTACTTC
size: many
D: -
V: TRBV4-1
J: TRBJ2-5

CDR3: CASSSEGSYNEQFF
DNA: TGCGCCAGCAGCTCCGAGGGCTCCTACAATGAGCAGTTCTTT
size: -
D: -
V: TRBV5-1
J: TRBJ2-1

CDR3: CASSEYEGLAGAYNEQFF
DNA: TGTGCCAGCAGTGAATACGAAGGGCTGGCAGGGGCCTACAATGAGCAGTTCTTC
size: few
D: -
V: TRBV6-1
J: TRBJ2-1

CDR3: CASSHVGRDSYNEQFF
DNA: TGTGCCAGCAGCCACGTGGGCAGGGACTCCTACAATGAGCAGTTCTTC
size: -
D: -
V: TRBV7-9
J: TRBJ2-1

CDR3: CASSQAPPDRPNTEAFF
DNA: TGCGCCAGCAGCCAAGCTCCACCCGACAGGCCGAACACTGAAGCTTTCTTT
size: -
D: -
V: TRBV4-1
J: TRBJ1-1

CDR3: CSARDGLGDGYGYTF
DNA: TGCAGTGCTAGAGACGGTCTGGGGGATGGCTATGGCTACACCTTC
size: -
D: -
V: TRBV20-1
J: TRBJ1-2

CDR3: CASSLEAWGFRETQYF
DNA: TGTGCCAGCAGCTTAGAGGCGTGGGGTTTTAGGGAGACCCAGTACTTC
size: many
D: -
V: TRBV11-2
J: TRBJ2-5

CDR3: CATSDSRTGMKNEQFF
DNA: TGTGCCACCAGTGATTCCAGGACAGGGATGAAGAATGAGCAGTTCTTC
size: -
D: TRBD1
V: TRBV24-1
J: TRBJ2-1

CDR3: CASSTQNGTRNEKLFF
DNA: TGCGCCAGCAGCACCCAGAACGGGACAAGAAATGAAAAACTGTTTTTT
size: -
D: -
V: TRBV5-1
J: TRBJ1-4

CDR3: CASSLRWAENTEAFF
DNA: TGCGCCAGCAGCTTGAGGTGGGCTGAGAACACTGAAGCTTTCTTT
size: -
D: -
V: TRBV5-1
J: TRBJ1-1

CDR3: CASSDQETQYF
DNA: TGTGCCAGCAGCGACCAAGAGACCCAGTACTTC
size: many
D: -
V: TRBV5-1
J: TRBJ2-5

CDR3: CASSPGLANTGELFF
DNA: TGTGCCAGCAGCCCGGGGCTTGCTAACACCGGGGAGCTGTTTTTT
size: -
D: -
V: TRBV12-3/TRBV12-4
J: TRBJ2-2

CDR3: CASRPSGGASAQYF
DNA: TGTGCCAGCAGACCTAGCGGGGGGGCATCGGCGCAGTATTTT
size: few
D: TRBD2
V: TRBV7-9
J: TRBJ2-3

CDR3: CASSFGGPENTEAFF
DNA: TGTGCCAGCAGTTTTGGGGGACCAGAGAACACTGAAGCTTTCTTT
size: -
D: -
V: TRBV5-6
J: TRBJ1-1

CDR3: CSARGGGTSGGASYNEQFF
DNA: TGCAGTGCTAGAGGGGGCGGGACTAGCGGGGGGGCGTCCTACAATGAGCAGTTCTTC
size: few
D: TRBD2
V: TRBV20-1
J: TRBJ2-1

CDR3: CASTVDSLDTEAFF
DNA: TGTGCCAGCACCGTGGACAGTCTGGACACTGAAGCTTTCTTT
size: many
D: -
V: TRBV12-3/TRBV12-4
J: TRBJ1-1

CDR3: CASRPGQEHGYTF
DNA: TGTGCCAGCAGACCGGGACAAGAACATGGCTACACCTTC
size: -
D: -
V: TRBV6-2/TRBV6-3
J: TRBJ1-2

CDR3: CASRTVERYNSPLHF
DNA: TGTGCCAGCAGAACGGTGGAGAGGTATAATTCACCCCTCCACTTT
size: many
D: -
V: TRBV27
J: TRBJ1-6

CDR3: CASSLVPGLADYEQYF
DNA: TGTGCCAGCAGCTTAGTTCCGGGACTAGCGGACTACGAGCAGTACTTC
size: few
D: TRBD2
V: TRBV7-9
J: TRBJ2-7

CDR3: CASSATGGNTEAFF
DNA: TGCGCCAGCAGCGCCACAGGGGGGAACACTGAAGCTTTCTTT
size: few
D: TRBD1
V: TRBV5-1
J: TRBJ1-1

CDR3: CASSMGRQTEAFF
DNA: TGTGCCAGCAGCATGGGGCGACAGACTGAAGCTTTCTTT
size: few
D: -
V: TRBV6-6
J: TRBJ1-1

CDR3: CASSPRVSTDTQYF
DNA: TGTGCCAGCAGTCCCAGAGTGAGCACAGATACGCAGTATTTT
size: many
D: -
V: TRBV12-3/TRBV12-4
J: TRBJ2-3

CDR3: CATQPSGRGSQETQFF
DNA: TGTGCCACCCAGCCCTCGGGCAGGGGGTCCCAAGAGACCCAGTTCTTC
size: -
D: TRBD1
V: TRBV24-1
J: TRBJ2-1

CDR3: CASSQTSGGSTDTQYF
DNA: TGTGCCAGCAGCCAGACTAGCGGGGGATCCACAGATACGCAGTATTTT
size: -
D: TRBD2
V: TRBV6-1
J: TRBJ2-3

CDR3: CASSILGQANTGELFF
DNA: TGTGCCAGTAGTATACTGGGACAGGCGAACACCGGGGAGCTGTTTTTT
size: -
D: TRBD1
V: TRBV19
J: TRBJ2-2